These T cell receptor beta chains were read from a single sample in a study of OX40 agonist ivuxolimab in advanced cancers. Generated by immunoSEQ multiplex PCR, the TCRdb table keeps only in-frame clones and is missing some. The table has roughly 80,000 clones, about 85% seen once; the top ten hold more than 0.6%. The sample consisted of CD4+ or CD8+ T cells sorted from blood, taken in a trial of the OX40 agonist ivuxolimab. These receptors were taken from an adult with an advanced solid tumor such as melanoma, head and neck, liver or kidney cancer. The CDR3 runs from the conserved cysteine through the conserved F or W. Fields, in order: J gene, V gene, clone size, D gene, CDR3 DNA, CDR3 protein. A D gene is named only where the DNA matches it firmly. A clone size is listed for some rows: how often the clone was seen (once, few, many), or a class if it is expanded.

>TRBJ2-7|TRBV10-3|.|.
TGTGCCATCAGGCCACAGGGAGGGGACGAGCAGTACTTC
CAIRPQGGDEQYF
>TRBJ2-5|TRBV7-2|.|TRBD2
TGTGCCAGCAGCTTAGGTGGCGGGGGGGCTTTAAAGGAGACCCAGTACTTC
CASSLGGGGALKETQYF
>TRBJ1-2|TRBV7-9|few|.
TGTGCCAGCAGCTTAGGCCAGGACTATGGCTACACCTTC
CASSLGQDYGYTF
>TRBJ2-5|TRBV30|.|TRBD1
TGTGCCTGGAGTGCAGGGGGACCTAGGGTGGAGACCCAGTACTTC
CAWSAGGPRVETQYF
>TRBJ2-6|TRBV7-3|.|TRBD2
TGTGCCAGCAGTTCCCTAGCGGGGTACGGGGCCAACGTCCTGACTTTC
CASSSLAGYGANVLTF
>TRBJ2-3|TRBV20-1|.|.
TGCAGTGCTAGGGGGATGGATACGCAGTATTTT
CSARGMDTQYF
>TRBJ2-3|TRBV2|.|.
TGTGCCAGTCGCGGGGGCACAGATACGCAGTATTTT
CASRGGTDTQYF
>TRBJ1-6|TRBV7-9|.|.
TGTGCCAGCAGCCGAGGACTGAATTCACCCCTCCACTTT
CASSRGLNSPLHF
>TRBJ2-5|TRBV11-2|.|.
TGTGCCAGCAGCTTAGATTTAGGCAGACAAGAGACCCAGTACTTC
CASSLDLGRQETQYF
>TRBJ2-1|TRBV27|.|.
TGTGCCAGCAGTTTTTTGGGACGTCCCTCCTACAATGAGCAGTTCTTC
CASSFLGRPSYNEQFF
>TRBJ1-2|TRBV7-2|.|.
TGTGCCAGCAGCTTGGGGGGAGGACAGTCTAAGGACTACACCTTC
CASSLGGGQSKDYTF
>TRBJ1-4|TRBV18|.|.
TGTGCCAGCTCACCCGAAATGGACACCGAAAAACTGTTTTTT
CASSPEMDTEKLFF
>TRBJ2-5|TRBV7-8|few|TRBD1
TGTGCCAGCAGCTCTAGTCCGGACAGGGGATCTGGGACCCAGTACTTC
CASSSSPDRGSGTQYF
>TRBJ1-1|TRBV27|.|.
TGTGCCAGCAGTTTAAGAATCAACACTGAAGCTTTCTTT
CASSLRINTEAFF
>TRBJ2-1|TRBV5-4|once|TRBD2
TGTGCCAGCAGCTTGTCCCCGAGCGGGGGGATATATGAGCAGTTCTTC
CASSLSPSGGIYEQFF
>TRBJ2-7|TRBV5-1|few|.
TGCGCCAGCAGCTTGGAGGGGGGTTTGTACGAGCAGTACTTC
CASSLEGGLYEQYF
>TRBJ2-5|TRBV4-3|.|.
TGCGCCAGCAGCCAAGAACGGAGGGGGTGGGAGACCCAGTACTTC
CASSQERRGWETQYF
>TRBJ1-2|TRBV30|.|.
TGTGCCTGGAGTTCGACAGGTGACTATGGCTACACCTTC
CAWSSTGDYGYTF
>TRBJ2-3|TRBV6-6|few|.
TGTGCCAGCAGAAACGTAGCGGATACGCAGTATTTT
CASRNVADTQYF
>TRBJ2-3|TRBV11-2|.|TRBD2
TGTGCCAGCAGCCCACGAGTCGCAGCGGGGCACACAGATACGCAGTATTTT
CASSPRVAAGHTDTQYF
>TRBJ1-1|TRBV5-1|.|.
TGCGCCAGCAGCGCGGCCGGGGCAGAAGGGACTGAAGCTTTCTTT
CASSAAGAEGTEAFF
>TRBJ1-4|TRBV4-1|few|.
TGCGCCAGCAGCCCTCAGGGGAGAGGAGAAAAACTGTTTTTT
CASSPQGRGEKLFF
>TRBJ2-5|TRBV18|.|.
TGTGCCAGCTCACCCAGGGCGGGGAACCAAGAGACCCAGTACTTC
CASSPRAGNQETQYF
>TRBJ2-7|TRBV25-1|.|TRBD1
TGTGCCAGCAGTGAAGGGCAGGGGGCTAACGAGCAGTACTTC
CASSEGQGANEQYF
>TRBJ1-1|TRBV18|.|.
TGTGCCAGCTCACCACCGCAAAAGAACACTGAAGCTTTCTTT
CASSPPQKNTEAFF
>TRBJ2-7|TRBV7-2|once|.
TGTGCCAGCAGCTCGGCTTACGAGCAGTACTTC
CASSSAYEQYF
>TRBJ2-7|TRBV6-1|.|.
TGTGCCAGCAGCGATGAAGTAGAGCAGTACTTC
CASSDEVEQYF
>TRBJ1-1|TRBV7-2|.|.
TGTGCCAGCAGCTTAACATGGAACACTGAAGCTTTCTTT
CASSLTWNTEAFF
>TRBJ1-4|TRBV4-3|.|TRBD1
TGCGCCAGCAGCAACCGGGACAGGGGTAATGAAAAACTGTTTTTT
CASSNRDRGNEKLFF
>TRBJ1-6|TRBV27|few|.
TGTGCCAGCAGTATGAACGGCGAAATCGACCTCCACTTT
CASSMNGEIDLHF
>TRBJ1-2|TRBV10-3|.|.
TGTGCCATTAGGGGGGTTGGGAACTATGGCTACACCTTC
CAIRGVGNYGYTF